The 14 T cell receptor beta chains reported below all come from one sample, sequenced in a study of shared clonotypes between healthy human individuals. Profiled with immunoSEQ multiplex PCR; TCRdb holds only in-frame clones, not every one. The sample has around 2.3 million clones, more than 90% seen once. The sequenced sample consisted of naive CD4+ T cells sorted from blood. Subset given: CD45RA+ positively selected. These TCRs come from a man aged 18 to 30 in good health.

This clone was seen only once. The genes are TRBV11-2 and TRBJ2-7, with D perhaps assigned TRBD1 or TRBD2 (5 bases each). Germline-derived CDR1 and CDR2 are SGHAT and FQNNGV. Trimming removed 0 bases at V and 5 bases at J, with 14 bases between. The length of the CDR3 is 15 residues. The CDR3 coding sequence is TGTGCCAGCAGCTTAGATCCATCTCCGGGGCACGAGCAGTACTTC. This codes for CASSLDPSPGHEQYF.

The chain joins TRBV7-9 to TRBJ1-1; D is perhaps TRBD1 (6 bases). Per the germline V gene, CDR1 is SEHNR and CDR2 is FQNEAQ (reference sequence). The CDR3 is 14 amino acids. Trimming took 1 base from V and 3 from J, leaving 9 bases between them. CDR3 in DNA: TGTGCCAGCAGCTTAGGGGGGCAGGACACTGAAGCTTTCTTT. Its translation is CASSLGGQDTEAFF. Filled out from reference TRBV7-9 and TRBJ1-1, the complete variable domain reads DTGVSQNPRHKITKRGQNVTFRCDPISEHNRLYWYRQTLGQGPEFLTYFQNEAQLEKSRLLSDRFSAERPKGSFSTLEIQRTEQGDSAMYLCASSLGGQDTEAFFGQGTRLTVV.

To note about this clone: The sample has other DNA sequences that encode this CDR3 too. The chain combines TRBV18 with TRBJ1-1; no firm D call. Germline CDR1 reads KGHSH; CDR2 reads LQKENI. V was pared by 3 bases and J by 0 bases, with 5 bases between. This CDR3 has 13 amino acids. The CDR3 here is CASSPLVNTEAFF. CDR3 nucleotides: TGTGCCAGCTCACCCCTGGTGAACACTGAAGCTTTCTTT.

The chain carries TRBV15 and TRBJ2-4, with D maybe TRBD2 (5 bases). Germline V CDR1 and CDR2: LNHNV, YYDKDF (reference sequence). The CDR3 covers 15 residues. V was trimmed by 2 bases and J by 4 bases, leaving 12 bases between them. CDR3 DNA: TGTGCCACCAGCAGACTTCTCGGGATAAAAAACATTCAGTACTTC. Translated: CATSRLLGIKNIQYF.

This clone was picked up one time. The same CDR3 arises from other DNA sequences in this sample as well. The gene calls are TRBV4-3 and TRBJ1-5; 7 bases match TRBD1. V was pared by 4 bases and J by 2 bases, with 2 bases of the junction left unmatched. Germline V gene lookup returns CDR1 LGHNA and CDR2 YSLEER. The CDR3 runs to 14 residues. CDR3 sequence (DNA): TGCGCCAGCAGCCCTGGGACAGGCAATCAGCCCCAGCATTTT. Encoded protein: CASSPGTGNQPQHF.

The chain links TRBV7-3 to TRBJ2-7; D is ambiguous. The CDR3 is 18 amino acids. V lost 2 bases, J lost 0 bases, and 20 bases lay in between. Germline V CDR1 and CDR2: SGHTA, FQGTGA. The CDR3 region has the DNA TGTGCCAGCAGCTTATCTTCCGGCGGCGAAATAAGCTCCTACGAGCAGTACTTC. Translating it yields CASSLSSGGEISSYEQYF.

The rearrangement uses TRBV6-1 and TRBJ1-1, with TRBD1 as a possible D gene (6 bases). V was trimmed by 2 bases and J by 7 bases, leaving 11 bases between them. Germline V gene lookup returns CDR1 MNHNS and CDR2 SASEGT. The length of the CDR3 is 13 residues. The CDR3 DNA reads TGTGCCAGCAGTGAACCCAGGGGAGATGAAGCTTTCTTT. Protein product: CASSEPRGDEAFF.

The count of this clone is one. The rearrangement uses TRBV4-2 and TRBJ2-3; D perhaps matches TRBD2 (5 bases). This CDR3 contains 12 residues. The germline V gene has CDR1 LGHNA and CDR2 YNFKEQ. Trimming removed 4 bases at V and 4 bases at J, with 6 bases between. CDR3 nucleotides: TGTGCCAGCAGCCCCGGGGCAGATACGCAGTATTTT. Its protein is CASSPGADTQYF.

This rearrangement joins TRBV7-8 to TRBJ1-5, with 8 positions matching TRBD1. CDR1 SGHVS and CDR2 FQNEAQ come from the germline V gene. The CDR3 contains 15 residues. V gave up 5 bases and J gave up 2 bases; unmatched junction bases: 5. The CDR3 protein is CASSDRGIGNQPQHF. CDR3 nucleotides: TGTGCCAGCAGCGACAGGGGAATCGGCAATCAGCCCCAGCATTTT.

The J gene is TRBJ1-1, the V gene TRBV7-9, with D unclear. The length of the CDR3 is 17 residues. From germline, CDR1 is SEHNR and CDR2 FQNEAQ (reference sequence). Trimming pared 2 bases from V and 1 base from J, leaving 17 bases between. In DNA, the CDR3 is TGTGCCAGCAGCTTAATATCGGGGAAGGCTTCGAACACTGAAGCTTTCTTT. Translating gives CASSLISGKASNTEAFF.

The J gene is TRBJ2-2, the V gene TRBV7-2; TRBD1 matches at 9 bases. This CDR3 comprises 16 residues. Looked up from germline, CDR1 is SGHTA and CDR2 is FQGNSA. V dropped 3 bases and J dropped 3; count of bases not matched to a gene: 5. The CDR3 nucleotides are TGTGCCAGCAGCTTTGGGACAGGGTGGGACACCGGGGAGCTGTTTTTT. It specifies CASSFGTGWDTGELFF.

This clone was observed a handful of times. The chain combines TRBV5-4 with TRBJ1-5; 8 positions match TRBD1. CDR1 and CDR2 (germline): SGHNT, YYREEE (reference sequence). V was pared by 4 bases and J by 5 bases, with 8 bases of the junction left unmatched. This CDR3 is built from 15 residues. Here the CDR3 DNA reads TGTGCCAGCAGCCCCGGACAGGGTAGAGATCAGCCCCAGCATTTT. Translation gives CASSPGQGRDQPQHF.

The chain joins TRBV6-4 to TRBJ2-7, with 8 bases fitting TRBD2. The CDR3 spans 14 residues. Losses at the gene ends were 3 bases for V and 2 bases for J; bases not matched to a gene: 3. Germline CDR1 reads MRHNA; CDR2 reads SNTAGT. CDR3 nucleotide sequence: TGTGCCAGCAGTGAGACTAGCGACGCCTACGAGCAGTACTTC. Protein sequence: CASSETSDAYEQYF.

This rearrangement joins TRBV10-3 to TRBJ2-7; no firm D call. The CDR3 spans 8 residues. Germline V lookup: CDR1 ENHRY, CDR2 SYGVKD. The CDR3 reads CLDAEQYF. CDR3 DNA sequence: TGTCTTGATGCCGAGCAGTACTTC.